This T cell receptor (beta chain) emerged from a study of cytomegalovirus exposure and HLA in healthy donors. CDR3 length: 12 amino acids. The germline V and J ends were trimmed by 2 bases and 4 bases, with 8 bases remaining between them. Germline lookup yields CDR1 SQVTM and CDR2 ANQGSEA. The PCR employed 60 Vbeta primers together with 13 Jbeta primers. The method was immunoSEQ multiplex PCR; TCRdb's version includes in-frame clones alone and lacks a portion of them. The sample holds more than 130,000 clones, around 83% seen once. The chain recombines TRBV29-1 with TRBJ1-1; D uncertain. The receptor was isolated from a man aged 40-55 years in good health and CMV-seropositive. The specimen sequenced was PBMCs. The CDR3 sequence is CSVERRGTEAFF. The CDR3 nucleotides are TGCAGCGTTGAAAGGCGCGGCACTGAAGCTTTCTTT.